A selection of T cell receptor beta chains follows, all from one sample in a study of cytomegalovirus exposure and HLA in healthy donors. Profiling relied on immunoSEQ multiplex PCR, and the TCRdb table lists in-frame clones only, not all of them. The data contain over 150,000 clones, around four fifths of them singletons. Material: PBMCs. The receptors shown here come from a woman aged 50 to 60 in good health and CMV-seropositive. CDR3s include the opening cysteine and the closing phenylalanine or tryptophan. D genes are given only for firm matches. A clone size is listed for some rows: how often the clone was seen (once, few, many), or a class if it is expanded.

>TRBJ2-1|14|TRBD1|TRBV19|once
CASSTGGRYNEQFF
TGTGCCAGTAGTACAGGGGGCCGTTACAATGAGCAGTTCTTC
>TRBJ2-3|15|TRBD1|TRBV6-1|-
CASSIDRGLSDTQYF
TGTGCCAGCAGTATTGACAGGGGTTTGTCCGACACGCAGTATTTT
>TRBJ2-7|16|-|TRBV4-2|-
CASSQEFPAGTYEQYF
TGTGCCAGCAGCCAAGAGTTTCCGGCAGGAACCTACGAGCAGTACTTC
>TRBJ1-4|15|TRBD1|TRBV18|-
CASSPRDRGYEKLFF
TGTGCCAGCTCACCCCGGGACAGGGGCTATGAAAAACTGTTTTTT
>TRBJ1-2|11|-|TRBV28|-
CASFQGLGYTF
TGTGCCAGCTTTCAGGGGTTGGGCTACACCTTC
>TRBJ2-1|14|-|TRBV28|-
CASSSGGLGNEQFF
TGTGCCAGCAGTTCGGGGGGCCTGGGCAATGAGCAGTTCTTC
>TRBJ2-2|15|TRBD2|TRBV29-1|-
CSVVPGRAGTGELFF
TGCAGCGTCGTACCCGGGAGGGCCGGAACCGGGGAGCTGTTTTTT
>TRBJ1-6|15|-|TRBV2|few
CASSPLQTHNSPLHF
TGTGCCAGCAGTCCCCTTCAGACACATAATTCACCCCTCCACTTT
>TRBJ2-1|15|-|TRBV18|-
CASSPPGLGDNEQFF
TGTGCCAGCTCACCACCCGGTCTCGGGGACAATGAGCAGTTCTTC
>TRBJ2-5|13|TRBD1|TRBV4-3|-
CASSQSRGETQYF
TGCGCCAGCAGCCAATCCAGGGGGGAGACCCAGTACTTC
>TRBJ1-4|13|TRBD1|TRBV19|-
CASSQQGLGKLFF
TGTGCCAGTAGTCAACAGGGGCTCGGAAAACTGTTTTTT
>TRBJ2-5|15|TRBD1|TRBV5-4|-
CASSLGQGEQETQYF
TGTGCCAGCAGCTTGGGACAGGGAGAACAAGAGACCCAGTACTTC
>TRBJ1-5|14|-|TRBV28|-
CASSFRGFYQPQHF
TGTGCCAGCAGTTTTAGGGGCTTTTATCAGCCCCAGCATTTT
>TRBJ1-5|14|TRBD1|TRBV2|once
CASSISQGAQPQHF
TGTGCCAGCAGTATTTCACAGGGGGCTCAGCCCCAGCATTTT
>TRBJ2-7|14|TRBD1|TRBV19|-
CASSTQGGLYEQYF
TGTGCCAGTAGTACACAGGGGGGCCTCTACGAGCAGTACTTC
>TRBJ2-1|12|-|TRBV7-9|-
CASSLAYLEQFF
TGTGCCAGCAGCTTGGCTTACCTTGAGCAGTTCTTC
>TRBJ2-1|17|TRBD2|TRBV2|once
CASSFRGLAGAHNEQFF
TGTGCCAGCAGTTTCCGGGGACTAGCGGGAGCCCACAATGAGCAGTTCTTC
>TRBJ1-5|15|TRBD1|TRBV7-2|-
CASSLKGGGNQPQHF
TGTGCCAGCAGCTTAAAAGGGGGCGGCAATCAGCCCCAGCATTTT
>TRBJ2-2|13|-|TRBV6-4|-
CASSDRYTGELFF
TGTGCCAGCAGTGACCGTTACACCGGGGAGCTGTTTTTT
>TRBJ2-1|19|TRBD1|TRBV11-2|-
CASSPSSGAYRGPYNEQFF
TGTGCCAGCAGCCCTTCCTCAGGGGCATACAGGGGACCCTACAATGAGCAGTTCTTC
>TRBJ1-5|17|-|TRBV7-9|-
CASSLAPSSDSNQPQHF
TGTGCCAGCAGCTTAGCCCCCTCCAGCGATAGCAATCAGCCCCAGCATTTT
>TRBJ1-2|19|-|TRBV30|-
CAWSVQDKVPSRSNYGYTF
TGTGCCTGGAGTGTACAGGACAAGGTTCCCTCTCGGTCTAACTATGGCTACACCTTC
>TRBJ2-2|16|-|TRBV7-9|-
CSSSSLWQGNTGELFF
TGTTCCAGCAGCTCGCTTTGGCAGGGTAACACCGGGGAGCTGTTTTTT
>TRBJ1-5|18|TRBD1|TRBV28|once
CASSFPAGTGELVQPQHF
TGTGCCAGCAGTTTCCCCGCCGGGACAGGGGAGTTGGTTCAGCCCCAGCATTTT
>TRBJ2-3|15|TRBD2|TRBV6-1|few
CASSLTSGTTDTQYF
TGTGCCAGCAGTCTAACTAGCGGGACCACAGATACGCAGTATTTT
>TRBJ1-1|14|-|TRBV11-2|-
CASSFGEMNTEAFF
TGTGCCAGCAGCTTTGGAGAAATGAACACTGAAGCTTTCTTT
>TRBJ2-7|15|TRBD1|TRBV7-2|-
CASRGTGTGSGEQYF
TGTGCCAGCAGGGGAACCGGGACAGGGTCCGGCGAGCAGTACTTC
>TRBJ2-7|13|TRBD1|TRBV7-8|once
CASSRPTGGEQYF
TGTGCCAGCAGCCGACCCACAGGGGGCGAGCAGTACTTC
>TRBJ2-3|14|TRBD1|TRBV29-1|-
CSAGTGSGADTQYF
TGCAGCGCTGGGACAGGGAGCGGAGCAGATACGCAGTATTTT
>TRBJ2-7|11|TRBD1|TRBV20-1|medium-sized
CSARDSYEQYF
TGCAGTGCTCGGGACAGCTACGAGCAGTACTTC
>TRBJ2-7|14|TRBD1|TRBV7-2|-
CASSLVQGAYEQYF
TGTGCCAGCAGCTTAGTACAGGGGGCCTACGAGCAGTACTTC
>TRBJ2-2|17|-|TRBV11-3|-
CASSSGPAQGAAGELFF
TGTGCCAGCAGCTCCGGTCCCGCACAGGGCGCAGCCGGGGAGCTGTTTTTT
>TRBJ1-1|12|-|TRBV29-1|-
CSALRKNTEAFF
TGCAGCGCTCTACGAAAGAACACTGAAGCTTTCTTT
>TRBJ1-1|13|-|TRBV6-4|-
CASSWGAGTEAFF
TGTGCCAGCAGTTGGGGCGCAGGGACTGAAGCTTTCTTT
>TRBJ1-1|14|TRBD1|TRBV18|few
CASSPRDSLAEAFF
TGTGCCAGCTCACCAAGGGACAGCCTCGCTGAAGCTTTCTTT
>TRBJ2-1|15|TRBD2|TRBV7-8|-
CASSQGGGGIDEQFF
TGTGCCAGCAGCCAGGGTGGGGGGGGGATCGATGAGCAGTTCTTC
>TRBJ1-4|12|-|TRBV30|-
CASSSGFEKLFF
TGTGCCTCCAGTAGCGGGTTTGAAAAACTGTTTTTT
>TRBJ1-5|15|-|TRBV5-5|-
CASSLEGDAHQPQHF
TGTGCCAGCAGCTTGGAGGGGGACGCCCATCAGCCCCAGCATTTT
>TRBJ2-1|14|-|TRBV5-4|-
CASSLQGHYNEQFF
TGTGCCAGCAGCTTACAGGGTCACTACAATGAGCAGTTCTTC
>TRBJ2-1|15|TRBD1|TRBV4-3|-
CASSPGDRGNHEQFF
TGCGCCAGCAGCCCCGGAGACAGGGGGAACCATGAGCAGTTCTTC
>TRBJ1-4|14|TRBD1|TRBV5-1|-
CASSLGQGDEKLFF
TGCGCCAGCAGCTTGGGTCAGGGGGATGAAAAACTGTTTTTT
>TRBJ2-1|15|TRBD2|TRBV5-1|-
CASSPRGGGNNEQFF
TGCGCCAGCAGCCCGCGCGGGGGGGGGAACAATGAGCAGTTCTTC
>TRBJ2-1|17|-|TRBV19|-
CASSPLAERVAHNEQFF
TGTGCCAGTAGTCCCCTGGCTGAGCGGGTAGCCCACAATGAGCAGTTCTTC
>TRBJ2-1|16|TRBD2|TRBV28|-
CASPPGAGAPHNEQFF
TGTGCCAGCCCCCCCGGAGCGGGAGCACCCCACAATGAGCAGTTCTTC
>TRBJ2-7|12|-|TRBV7-2|-
CASSLMRDEQYF
TGTGCCAGCAGCTTAATGAGGGACGAGCAGTACTTC
>TRBJ1-2|14|-|TRBV5-4|-
CASSLAGLGYGYTF
TGTGCCAGCAGCTTGGCTGGGCTTGGCTATGGCTACACCTTC
>TRBJ1-2|13|-|TRBV28|-
CASSPQVDRGYTF
TGTGCCAGCAGCCCTCAGGTAGATCGAGGCTACACCTTC
>TRBJ2-7|15|TRBD1|TRBV9|few
CASSVGGTALSEQYF
TGTGCCAGCAGCGTAGGAGGGACAGCCCTTTCCGAGCAGTACTTC